This T cell receptor beta chain derives from a study of regulatory T cells in long-lasting Graves disease. iRepertoire HTBI primers and Arm-PCR of CDR3 regions built TCR beta libraries. MiXCR was run by TCRdb on the multiplex PCR reads, yielding one entry per CDR3 protein. The profile covers roughly 610,000 distinct CDR3 sequences, with 15% to 20% appearing a single time and approximately 18% taken by the ten largest. The V and J ends lost 0 bases and 5 bases respectively, with 14 bases between them. This CDR3 is built from 16 residues. CDR1 is SGHRS and CDR2 is YFSETQ in the germline V gene. This sample's time point: newly diagnosed GD, antithyroid drugs for less than 3 months. PBMCs provided the RNA from which the TCR library was made. The sample was also reused in another study, on T cells in Graves' hyperthyroidism and ophthalmopathy. As that report states: Exclusion of a patient resulted from uncontrolled infection, other autoimmune disease, pregnancy or lactation.

V and J are TRBV5-1 and TRBJ2-2; D is perhaps TRBD2 (5 bases). This TCR derives from a woman aged 30 to 39 with Graves disease. This material consisted of peripheral blood mononuclear cells (PBMCs), taken at new diagnosis, from a patient treated with antithyroid drugs. The CDR3 loop is CASSLVGPDLTGELFF. The CDR3 DNA is TGCGCCAGCAGCTTGGTCGGGCCGGACTTGACCGGGGAGCTGTTTTTT.